This TCR beta chain appears in the sequencing data of a study of beta chain features in type 1 diabetes. Study-level results: There were fewer insertions and more deletions at the VDJ junctions of type 1 diabetes patients. For TCRB rearrangement, an influence of HLA type remained unresolved here.

Roughly 100 mL of blood, on average, came from one heparinised draw per donor. With respect to this clone: The antigen remains unidentified.

Isolated RNA was reverse transcribed in full, so expressed TCRB transcripts were sequenced. Produced via immunoSEQ multiplex PCR; TCRdb's table is partial and in-frame only. The sample consists of hundreds of thousands of clones, about 15% of them appearing once. This CDR3 is built from 17 residues. V shed 5 bases and J shed 3 bases, with 21 bases lying between them. The germline CDR1 and CDR2 sequences are SGHVS and FNYEAQ. The chain is built from TRBV7-6 and TRBJ2-3; maybe TRBD2 (7 bases). The sequenced sample was central memory CD4+ T cells from blood. This clonotype was sampled from a man under 40 in good health. The CDR3 region is CASSPQGGQGGTDTQYF. The CDR3 DNA follows: TGTGCCAGCAGCCCCCAAGGGGGGCAGGGAGGGACAGATACGCAGTATTTT.